A single sample gave rise to the 6 T cell receptor delta chains below, sequenced in a study of γδ T cells in repeated Plasmodium falciparum infection. Gammadelta T cells were flow-sorted from PBMC into Vgamma9/Vdelta2+ and Vdelta2-negative populations for bulk analysis. TCRdb re-processed the multiplex PCR reads using CATT. The data show roughly 86,000 delta-chain clones, with roughly 1.4% seen just once and around 8.3% held by the top ten. Sequenced material: gamma-delta T cells from blood. Receptors were obtained from a pool of human donors (malaria-infected and uninfected, not separated).

This clone has just a few counts. The mismatch at residue 22 between this DNA's translation and the TCRdb protein of a much larger clone likely reflects a read error; the protein shown is translated from the DNA. No J gene call was made, and the V gene is TRDV1; the D segment call TRDD3 is taken from the table without a DNA check. The CDR3 loop spans 24 amino acids. In germline, CDR1 is TSWWSYY, CDR2 QGS. The CDR3 loop is CALGELRSYLLRTGGYIHTDKPIF. As DNA, the CDR3 is TGTGCTCTTGGGGAACTCAGATCCTACCTCCTTCGTACTGGGGGATATATCCACACCGATAAACCCATCTTT.

A word on this clone: The TCRdb record carries a much larger clone's protein, which differs from this DNA's translation at residue 17; a read error is the likely cause, and the protein listed here is the DNA translation. The rearrangement uses TRDV1 and TRDJ1, with 11 bases fitting TRDD3. The CDR3 loop spans 19 amino acids. Per germline, CDR1 TSWWSYY and CDR2 QGS. The CDR3 loop is CALGELGPSLLGDKHKPIF. As DNA, the CDR3 is TGTGCTCTTGGGGAACTAGGACCTTCTTTACTGGGGGATAAGCATAAACCCATCTTT.

This clone came up a few times. TCRdb attributes to this sequence the protein of a much larger clone, which differs from the DNA translation at residue 6; a read error is likely, and the protein displayed is translated from the DNA. The genes are TRDV2 and TRDJ2; tentative D call: TRDD3 (5 bases). Trimming removed 2 bases from V and 4 bases from J, with 16 bases in between. This CDR3 is 16 amino acids long. CDR1 and CDR2 (germline): GEAIGNYY, EKD. The CDR3 nucleotides are TGTGCCTGTGACATAAGTGGGGTGGGAGAGACAGCACAACTCTTCTTT. It specifies CACDISGVGETAQLFF.

The table lists this clone with many counts. V gene TRDV1 combines with J gene TRDJ1, with 13 bases that match TRDD3. The germline gives CDR1 TSWWSYY, CDR2 QGS. The CDR3 extends over 19 amino acids. The V and J ends lost 0 bases and 2 bases, in that order; junction bases with no gene match: 9. The CDR3 nucleotides read TGTGCTCTTGGGGAACTGTCTCTTACTGGGGGATACGCAACCGATAAACTCATCTTT. It encodes CALGELSLTGGYATDKLIF.

In its sample, this clone was seen many times. Its ends do not fully match the called genes, so a read error is possible. The chain recombines TRDV1 with TRDJ1, with 8 positions matching TRDD3. Germline V gene data show CDR1 as TSWWSYY and CDR2 as QGS. The CDR3 covers 19 residues. The CDR3, as DNA: TGTGCTCCTGGGGAAGGAACTCTACGTGCCTGGGGGAGAACCGATAAACTCATCTTT. It translates to CAPGEGTLRAWGRTDKLIF.

To note about this clone: The protein TCRdb lists belongs to a much larger clone and differs from this DNA's translation at residue 9, which points to a read error; the protein shown is made from the DNA. The chain carries TRDV1 and TRDJ1; 10 bases match TRDD3. The J gene, left out of TCRdb, was set here by checking the DNA against germline. Unmatched junction bases numbered 20, after V lost 3 bases and J lost 1 base. There are 21 residues in the CDR3. CDR1 and CDR2 (germline): TSWWSYY, QGS. CDR3 region: CALGDPKPPLHWGIITDKLIF. The CDR3 coding sequence is TGTGCTCTTGGGGATCCCAAACCTCCCCTACACTGGGGGATCATCACCGATAAACTCATCTTT.